This T cell receptor (beta chain) was identified in a study of blood T cell repertoires in COVID-19. The wider study: COVID-19 samples collected from the United States, Italy and Spain covered acute and convalescent phases. PBMCs, B-cell-depleted T cells, or T cells were the source of the cDNA or gDNA that made up the material.

Source study methods: Estimation of nucleated cell counts was performed using reference gene primer amplification. Assay used: immunoSEQ multiplex PCR; TCRdb lists only in-frame clones, some missing. Clone size and the V and J calls come from that table; the DNA yielded D and trimming. This sample has about 190,000 clones, with 60% to 80% found just once. After removal of 4 bases from V and 7 bases from J, the junction contained 6 bases not matched to a gene. Per germline, CDR1 MNHEY and CDR2 SVGEGT. This CDR3 has 14 amino acids. This clone has more than one count but fewer than ten. J is TRBJ2-2 and V is TRBV6-2 or TRBV6-3; 7 positions agree with TRBD2. This sequence was found in a man in his sixties with active or convalescent COVID-19. Material: peripheral blood. DNA of the CDR3: TGTGCCAGCAGTTGGGAGGGCCTTAACGGGGAGCTGTTTTTT. This sequence encodes CASSWEGLNGELFF.